This TCR beta chain stems from a study of identical twins. Study-wide results and caveats: In beta out-of-frame sequences, the excess sharing between twins was weaker.

Remarks on this clonotype: The antigen is not known.

CDR1 SGHTA and CDR2 FQGTGA come from the germline V gene. With 2 bases clipped from V and 3 bases from J, the junction kept 2 bases outside the gene matches. The CDR3 spans 15 residues. cDNA carried unique molecular identifiers, and a universal primer site was added by template switching. In TCRdb, the 5' RACE reads were re-called with MiXCR into one record per CDR3 protein. The table shows about 460,000 distinct CDR3 sequences, with 14% occurring only once. The same sample was also used in a study of yellow fever vaccine responses in identical twins.

The specimen was CD4+ T cells sorted from blood. This TCR derives from a woman younger than 35 in good health. This rearrangement joins TRBV7-3 to TRBJ2-1; 9 nucleotides match TRBD2. The CDR3 here is CASSLGRGGYNEQFF. CDR3 sequence (DNA): TGTGCCAGCAGCTTAGGGCGGGGGGGCTACAATGAGCAGTTCTTC.